This T cell receptor beta chain was sequenced during a study of long-term antiretroviral therapy in people with HIV. Study-level results: Relative to control repertoires, HIV repertoires exhibited narrower CDR3 length ranges.

Cryopreserved PBMC, at roughly 0.85-11 million per sample, were present before DNA extraction. A note on this clone: What it recognizes is unknown.

Germline CDR1 and CDR2: SGHRS and YFSETQ. The CDR3 loop spans 15 amino acids. Trimming cost V 0 bases and J 5 bases, with 11 bases left between them. Version v3.0 of the immunoSEQ assay ran at survey level. TCRdb's table, derived via immunoSEQ multiplex PCR, lists solely in-frame clones and lacks some. The sample carries about 33,000 clones, 60% to 85% recorded once. The sequencing used unsorted PBMCs, collected 2 years after starting antiretroviral therapy. This sequence was found in a woman aged 50 to 60 with HIV. This rearrangement joins TRBV5-1 to TRBJ2-2, with a weak D call TRBD2 (6 bases). CDR3 amino acids: CASSLAGEGTGELFF. The CDR3 DNA reads as TGCGCCAGCAGCTTGGCGGGGGAAGGAACCGGGGAGCTGTTTTTT.